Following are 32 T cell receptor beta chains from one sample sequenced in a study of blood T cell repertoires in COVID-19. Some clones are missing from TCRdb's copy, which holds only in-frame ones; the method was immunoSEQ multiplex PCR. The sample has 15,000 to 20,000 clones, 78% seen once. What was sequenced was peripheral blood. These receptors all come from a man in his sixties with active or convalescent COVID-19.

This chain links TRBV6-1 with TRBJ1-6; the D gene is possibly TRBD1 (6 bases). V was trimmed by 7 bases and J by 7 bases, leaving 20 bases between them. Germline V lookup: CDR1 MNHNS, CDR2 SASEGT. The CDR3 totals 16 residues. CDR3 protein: CASNDSGGARNSPLHF. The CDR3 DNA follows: TGTGCCAGCAATGATTCGGGGGGCGCAAGGAATTCACCCCTCCACTTT.

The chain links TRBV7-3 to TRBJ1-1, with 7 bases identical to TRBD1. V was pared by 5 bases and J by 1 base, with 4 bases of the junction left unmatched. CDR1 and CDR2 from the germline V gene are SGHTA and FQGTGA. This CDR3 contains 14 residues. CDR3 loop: CASSLQGRNTEAFF. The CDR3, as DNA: TGTGCCAGCAGCCTACAGGGGAGGAACACTGAAGCTTTCTTT.

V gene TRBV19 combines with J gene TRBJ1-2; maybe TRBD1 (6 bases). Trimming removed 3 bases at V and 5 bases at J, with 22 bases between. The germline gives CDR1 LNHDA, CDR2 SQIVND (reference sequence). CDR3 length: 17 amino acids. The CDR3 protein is CASSIFRLAGEGYGYTF. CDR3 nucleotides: TGTGCCAGTAGTATTTTTCGGCTCGCAGGGGAAGGGTATGGCTACACCTTC.

CDR3: CASSPNSAGYGYTF. CDR3 nucleotide sequence: TGCGCCAGCAGCCCAAACAGTGCCGGCTATGGCTACACCTTC. The chain is built from TRBV5-1 and TRBJ1-2; unclear D gene. V lost 4 bases and J 4 bases, leaving 14 bases between the germline ends. Germline CDR1 is SGHRS and CDR2 is YFSETQ. This CDR3 region has 14 residues.

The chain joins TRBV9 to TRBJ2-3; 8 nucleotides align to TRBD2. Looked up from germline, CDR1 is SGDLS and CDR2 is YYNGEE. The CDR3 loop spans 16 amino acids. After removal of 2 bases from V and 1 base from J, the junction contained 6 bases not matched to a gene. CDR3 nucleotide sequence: TGTGCCAGCAGCGTCGGTGCGGGGGGACGCACAGATACGCAGTATTTT. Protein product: CASSVGAGGRTDTQYF.

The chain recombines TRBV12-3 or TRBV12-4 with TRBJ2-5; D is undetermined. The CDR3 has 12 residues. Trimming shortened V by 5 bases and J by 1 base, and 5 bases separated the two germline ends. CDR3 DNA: TGTGCCAGCAGTACTCTCCAAGAGACCCAGTACTTC. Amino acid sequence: CASSTLQETQYF.

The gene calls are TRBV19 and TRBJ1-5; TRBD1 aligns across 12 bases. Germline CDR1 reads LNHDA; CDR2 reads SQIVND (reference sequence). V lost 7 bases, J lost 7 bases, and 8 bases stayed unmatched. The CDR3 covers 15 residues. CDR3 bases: TGTGCCAGTACCCTCGGGACAGGGGGCTTACAGCCCCAGCATTTT. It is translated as CASTLGTGGLQPQHF.

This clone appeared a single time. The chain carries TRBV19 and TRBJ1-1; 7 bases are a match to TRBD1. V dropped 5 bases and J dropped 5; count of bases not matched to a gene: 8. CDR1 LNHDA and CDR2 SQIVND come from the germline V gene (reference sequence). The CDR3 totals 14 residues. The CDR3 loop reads CASSSETGITEAFF. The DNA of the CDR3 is TGTGCCAGTAGTTCCGAGACAGGGATAACTGAAGCTTTCTTT. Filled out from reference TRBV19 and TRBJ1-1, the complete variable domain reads DGGITQSPKYLFRKEGQNVTLSCEQNLNHDAMYWYRQDPGQGLRLIYYSQIVNDFQKGDIAEGYSVSREKKESFPLTVTSAQKNPTAFYLCASSSETGITEAFFGQGTRLTVV.

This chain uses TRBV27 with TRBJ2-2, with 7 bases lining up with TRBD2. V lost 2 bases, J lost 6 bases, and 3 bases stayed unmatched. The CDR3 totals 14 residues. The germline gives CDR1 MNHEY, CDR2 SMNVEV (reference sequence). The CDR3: CASSLRGRAGELFF. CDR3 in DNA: TGTGCCAGCAGTTTACGGGGGAGGGCCGGGGAGCTGTTTTTT.

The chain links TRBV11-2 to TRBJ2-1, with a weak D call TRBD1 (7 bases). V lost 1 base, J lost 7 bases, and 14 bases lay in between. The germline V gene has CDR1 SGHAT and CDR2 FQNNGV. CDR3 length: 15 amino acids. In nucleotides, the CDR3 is TGTGCCAGCAGCTTAGTAGGTCCAGGGGGGAATGAGCAGTTCTTC. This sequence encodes CASSLVGPGGNEQFF.

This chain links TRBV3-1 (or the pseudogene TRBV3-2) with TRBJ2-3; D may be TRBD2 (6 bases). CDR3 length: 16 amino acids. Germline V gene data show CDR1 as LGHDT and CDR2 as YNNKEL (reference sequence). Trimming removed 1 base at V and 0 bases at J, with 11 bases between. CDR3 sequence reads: CASSQAWGVSTDTQYF. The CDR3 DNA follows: TGTGCCAGCAGCCAAGCCTGGGGGGTCAGCACAGATACGCAGTATTTT.

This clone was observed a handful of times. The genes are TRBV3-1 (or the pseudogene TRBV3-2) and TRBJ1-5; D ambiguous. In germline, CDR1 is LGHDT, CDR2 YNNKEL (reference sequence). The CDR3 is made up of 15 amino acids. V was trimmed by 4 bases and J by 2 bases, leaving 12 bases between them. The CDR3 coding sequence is TGTGCCAGCAGCCCCCATGGCCAGGGCAATCAGCCCCAGCATTTT. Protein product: CASSPHGQGNQPQHF.

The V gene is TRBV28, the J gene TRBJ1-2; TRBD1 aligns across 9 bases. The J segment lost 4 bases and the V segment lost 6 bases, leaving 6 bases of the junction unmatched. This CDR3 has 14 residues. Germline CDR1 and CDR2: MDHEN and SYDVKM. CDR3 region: CASSPGQGIYGYTF. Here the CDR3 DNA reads TGTGCCAGCAGCCCGGGACAGGGCATCTATGGCTACACCTTC.

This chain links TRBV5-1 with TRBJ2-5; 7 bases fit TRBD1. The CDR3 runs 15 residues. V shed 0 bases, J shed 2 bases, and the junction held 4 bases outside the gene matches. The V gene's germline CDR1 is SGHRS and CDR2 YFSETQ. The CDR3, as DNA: TGCGCCAGCAGCTTGGCGTGGGGACAGCAAGAGACCCAGTACTTC. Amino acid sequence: CASSLAWGQQETQYF.

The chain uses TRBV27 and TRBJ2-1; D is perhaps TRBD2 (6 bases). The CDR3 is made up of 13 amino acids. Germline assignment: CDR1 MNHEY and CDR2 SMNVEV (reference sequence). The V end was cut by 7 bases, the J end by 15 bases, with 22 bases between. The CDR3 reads CASTGSPLARRFF. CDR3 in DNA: TGTGCCAGCACCGGATCCCCGCTAGCGAGGAGGTTCTTC.

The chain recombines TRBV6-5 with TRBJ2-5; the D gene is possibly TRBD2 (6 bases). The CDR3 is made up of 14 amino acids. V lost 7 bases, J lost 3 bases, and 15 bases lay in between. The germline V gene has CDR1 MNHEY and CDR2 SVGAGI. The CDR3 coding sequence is TGTGCCAGCAATCCCGGGACGGGAGAAGAGACCCAGTACTTC. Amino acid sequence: CASNPGTGEETQYF.

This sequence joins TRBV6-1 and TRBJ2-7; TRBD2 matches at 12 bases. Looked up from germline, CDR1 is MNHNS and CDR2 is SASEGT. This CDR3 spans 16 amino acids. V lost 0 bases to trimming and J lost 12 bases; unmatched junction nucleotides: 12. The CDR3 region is CASSEAQGLAGLSRYF. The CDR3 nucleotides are TGTGCCAGCAGTGAAGCGCAAGGACTAGCGGGATTGAGCAGGTACTTC.

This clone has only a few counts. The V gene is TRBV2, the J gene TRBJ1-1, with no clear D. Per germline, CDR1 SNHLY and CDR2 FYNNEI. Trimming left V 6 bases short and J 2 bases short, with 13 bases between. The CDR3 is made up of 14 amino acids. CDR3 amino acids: CASRLAGLNTEAFF. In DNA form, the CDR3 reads TGTGCCAGCAGATTGGCAGGCTTAAACACTGAAGCTTTCTTT.

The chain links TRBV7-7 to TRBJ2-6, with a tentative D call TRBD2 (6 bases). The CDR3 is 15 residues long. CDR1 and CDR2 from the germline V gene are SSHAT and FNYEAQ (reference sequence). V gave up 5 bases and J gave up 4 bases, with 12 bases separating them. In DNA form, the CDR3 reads TGTGCCAGCAGCCCTGCGGGGTACGGGGCCAACGTCCTGACTTTC. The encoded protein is CASSPAGYGANVLTF.

The CDR3 coding sequence is TGTGCCAGCACTATGACAAATTCCTATGGCTACACCTTC. It encodes CASTMTNSYGYTF. The chain couples TRBV2 to TRBJ1-2; D not resolved. The germline V gene encodes CDR1 SNHLY and CDR2 FYNNEI. This CDR3 spans 13 amino acids. Trimming took 7 bases from V and 4 from J, leaving 13 bases between them.

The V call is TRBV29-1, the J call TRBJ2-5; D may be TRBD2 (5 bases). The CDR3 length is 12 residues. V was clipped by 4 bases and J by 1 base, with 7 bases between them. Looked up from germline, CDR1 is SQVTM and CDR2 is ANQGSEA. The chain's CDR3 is CSVVAGQETQYF. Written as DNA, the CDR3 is TGCAGCGTTGTGGCGGGCCAAGAGACCCAGTACTTC.

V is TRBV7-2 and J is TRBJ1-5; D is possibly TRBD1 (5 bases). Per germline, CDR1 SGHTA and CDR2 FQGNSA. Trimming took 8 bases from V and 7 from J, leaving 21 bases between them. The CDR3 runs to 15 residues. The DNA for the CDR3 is TGTGCCAGCGGACTAATCGGGGGGGGTAGACAGCCCCAGCATTTT. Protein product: CASGLIGGGRQPQHF.

CDR3 amino acids: CASSLELAGWGTQYF. The CDR3 DNA reads as TGTGCCAGCAGCTTAGAGCTAGCGGGATGGGGGACCCAGTACTTC. The chain carries TRBV7-2 and TRBJ2-5, with 9 bases aligning to TRBD2. From germline, CDR1 is SGHTA and CDR2 FQGNSA. The CDR3 contains 15 residues. V lost 1 base, J lost 7 bases, and 7 bases stayed unmatched.

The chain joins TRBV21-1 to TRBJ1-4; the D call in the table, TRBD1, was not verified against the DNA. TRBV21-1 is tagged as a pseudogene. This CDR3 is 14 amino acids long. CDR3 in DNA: TGTGCCAGCAGCTCCCCAAGAAAGGACAGTCGGGGGTTTTTT. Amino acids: CASSSPRKDSRGFF.

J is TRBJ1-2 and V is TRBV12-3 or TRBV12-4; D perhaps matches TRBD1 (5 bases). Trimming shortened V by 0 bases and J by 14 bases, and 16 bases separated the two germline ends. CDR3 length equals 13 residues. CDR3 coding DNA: TGTGCCAGCAGTTTAGCGCGGGGGACGGCGACAACCTTC. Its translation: CASSLARGTATTF.

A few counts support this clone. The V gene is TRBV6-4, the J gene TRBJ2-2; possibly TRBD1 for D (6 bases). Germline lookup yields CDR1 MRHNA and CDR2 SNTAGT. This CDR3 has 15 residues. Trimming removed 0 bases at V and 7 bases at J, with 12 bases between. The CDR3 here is CASSDSPSGVGELFF. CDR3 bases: TGTGCCAGCAGTGACTCCCCGTCAGGGGTCGGGGAGCTGTTTTTT.

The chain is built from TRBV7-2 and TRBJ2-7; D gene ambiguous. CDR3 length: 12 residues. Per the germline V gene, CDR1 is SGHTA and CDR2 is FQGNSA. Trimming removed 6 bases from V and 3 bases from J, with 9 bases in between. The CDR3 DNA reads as TGTGCCAGCAGTTTTAGTGGCTACGAGCAGTACTTC. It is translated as CASSFSGYEQYF.

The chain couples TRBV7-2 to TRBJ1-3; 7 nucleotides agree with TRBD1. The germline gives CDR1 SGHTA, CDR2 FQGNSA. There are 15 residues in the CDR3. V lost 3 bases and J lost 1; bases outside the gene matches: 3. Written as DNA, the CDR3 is TGTGCCAGCAGCTTGACAGGGTTGTCTGGAAACACCATATATTTT. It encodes CASSLTGLSGNTIYF.

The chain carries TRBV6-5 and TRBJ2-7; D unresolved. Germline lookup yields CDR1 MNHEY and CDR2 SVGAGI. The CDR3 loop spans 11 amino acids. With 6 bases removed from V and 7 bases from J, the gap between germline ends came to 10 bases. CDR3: CASRSSLEQYF. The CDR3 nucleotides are TGTGCCAGCAGGAGTAGCCTGGAGCAGTACTTC.

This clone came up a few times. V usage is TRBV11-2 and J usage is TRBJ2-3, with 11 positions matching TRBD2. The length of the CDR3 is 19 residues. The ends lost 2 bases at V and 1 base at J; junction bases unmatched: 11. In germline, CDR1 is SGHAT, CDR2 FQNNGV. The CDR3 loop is CASSLRTSGRIGGTDTQYF. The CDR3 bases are TGTGCCAGCAGCTTACGTACTAGCGGGAGAATTGGGGGCACAGATACGCAGTATTTT.

CDR3 nucleotide sequence: TGTGCCAGCAGCCAAGAAGCAGGGGGGACCGGGGAGCTGTTTTTT. Protein product: CASSQEAGGTGELFF. The chain uses TRBV4-2 and TRBJ2-2; tentatively, D is TRBD1 (7 bases). V lost 0 bases to trimming and J lost 5 bases, with 10 bases between them. The germline CDR1 and CDR2 sequences are LGHNA and YNFKEQ. The CDR3 sequence is 15 residues long.

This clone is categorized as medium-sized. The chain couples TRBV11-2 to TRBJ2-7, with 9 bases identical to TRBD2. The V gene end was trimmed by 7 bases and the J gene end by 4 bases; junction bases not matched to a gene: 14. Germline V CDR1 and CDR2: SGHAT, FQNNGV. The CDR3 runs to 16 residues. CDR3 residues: CASTPGRASGVYEQYF. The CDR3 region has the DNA TGTGCCAGCACCCCCGGCCGGGCTAGCGGGGTTTACGAGCAGTACTTC.